This T cell receptor (beta chain) was recovered during a study of shared clonotypes between healthy human individuals. Trimming pared 0 bases from V and 0 bases from J, leaving 9 bases between. Germline V CDR1 and CDR2: SGDLS, YYNGEE. The length of the CDR3 is 15 residues. Sequencing was at deep level. The repertoire was sequenced with immunoSEQ multiplex PCR; TCRdb's copy has only in-frame clones and lacks some. Counted here are under 1,100,000 clones, about 84% occurring once; the ten biggest clones make up 0.5% to 0.65%. In this sample, this clone turned up a few times. Its matching antigen is unknown. General observations from the study: Sampling covered nothing but blood. Tissue TCR repertoires likely differ from those found in blood. Among the subsets, naive ones generally showed larger estimated richness than memory ones.

The receptor was derived from a man younger than 30 in good health. Some clones in this sample may be carry-over from other donors' samples. The rearrangement joins TRBV9 to TRBJ1-2, with D uncertain. The specimen sequenced was memory CD4+ T cells from PBMCs. The subset: CD45RA-negative fraction. The CDR3 DNA is TGTGCCAGCAGCGTAGATGCGAGCCCTAACTATGGCTACACCTTC. Translating it yields CASSVDASPNYGYTF.